These T cell receptor beta chains were read from a single sample in a study of CD8+CD57+ T cells in acquired aplastic anemia. Via MiXCR, TCRdb re-called the reads, giving one row per CDR3 protein. The sample lists 150,000 to 200,000 distinct CDR3 sequences, roughly 50% occurring once. Sequenced material: sorted CD4+, CD8+, or CD8+CD57+ T cells (not recorded which) from PBMCs. The receptors here all came from a human donor with aplastic anemia. Both conserved end residues are part of each CDR3. Each record gives: V gene, J gene, clone size, D gene, CDR3 protein, CDR3 DNA. D genes are given only for firm matches. Part of the rows lack a size; the others show once, few, many or a class for expanded clones.

TRBV6-1,TRBJ2-7,few,.,CASSELRPTSSYEQYF,TGTGCCAGCAGTGAATTAAGGCCGACGAGCTCCTACGAGCAGTACTTC
TRBV15,TRBJ2-3,once,.,CATSRDLPTQYF,TGTGCCACCAGCAGAGATCTTCCTACGCAGTATTTT
TRBV29-1,TRBJ1-2,.,.,CSGERQVGNDYGYTF,TGCAGCGGGGAGAGACAGGTGGGGAACGACTATGGCTACACCTTC
TRBV11-2,TRBJ2-2,.,TRBD1,CASSSPRTGGGELFF,TGTGCCAGCAGCTCACCCCGCACAGGGGGCGGGGAGCTGTTTTTT
TRBV2,TRBJ2-7,.,.,CASSDPVIGPYEQYF,TGTGCCAGCAGTGACCCGGTGATAGGCCCCTACGAGCAGTACTTC
TRBV7-2,TRBJ1-4,.,.,CASSILRNEKLFF,TGTGCCAGCAGCATCCTTCGAAATGAAAAACTGTTTTTT
TRBV5-1,TRBJ2-3,many,TRBD2,CASSPGGLAVDTQYF,TGCGCCAGCAGTCCGGGGGGGCTAGCCGTAGATACGCAGTATTTT
TRBV2,TRBJ2-3,many,TRBD2,CASSEHGLAGGQGTDTQYF,TGTGCCAGCAGTGAGCATGGACTAGCGGGGGGCCAGGGCACAGATACGCAGTATTTT
TRBV10-1,TRBJ2-2,.,TRBD2,CASSEIYLAGQNRINTGELFF,TGCGCCAGCAGTGAGATCTACCTAGCGGGACAAAACCGTATTAACACCGGGGAGCTGTTTTTT
TRBV3-1,TRBJ1-6,.,TRBD1,CASSPSGGRGISPLHF,TGTGCCAGCAGCCCCTCCGGCGGCAGGGGGATTTCACCCCTCCACTTT
TRBV7-3,TRBJ1-1,few,.,CASSYSGQPNTEAFF,TGTGCCAGCAGCTACAGCGGACAGCCGAACACTGAAGCTTTCTTT
TRBV20-1,TRBJ2-2,.,.,CSAIRRGKNTGEPFF,TGCAGTGCTATCCGGAGGGGGAAAAACACCGGTGAGCCGTTTTTT
TRBV28,TRBJ2-7,.,TRBD1,CASSTGVKQYF,TGTGCCAGCAGCACAGGGGTCAAGCAGTACTTC
TRBV7-2,TRBJ1-2,.,TRBD1,CASSLGTGDGYTF,TGTGCCAGCAGCTTAGGGACAGGGGATGGCTACACCTTC
TRBV19,TRBJ2-5,few,.,CASSIGQETQYF,TGTGCTAGTAGTATAGGCCAAGAGACCCAGTACTTC